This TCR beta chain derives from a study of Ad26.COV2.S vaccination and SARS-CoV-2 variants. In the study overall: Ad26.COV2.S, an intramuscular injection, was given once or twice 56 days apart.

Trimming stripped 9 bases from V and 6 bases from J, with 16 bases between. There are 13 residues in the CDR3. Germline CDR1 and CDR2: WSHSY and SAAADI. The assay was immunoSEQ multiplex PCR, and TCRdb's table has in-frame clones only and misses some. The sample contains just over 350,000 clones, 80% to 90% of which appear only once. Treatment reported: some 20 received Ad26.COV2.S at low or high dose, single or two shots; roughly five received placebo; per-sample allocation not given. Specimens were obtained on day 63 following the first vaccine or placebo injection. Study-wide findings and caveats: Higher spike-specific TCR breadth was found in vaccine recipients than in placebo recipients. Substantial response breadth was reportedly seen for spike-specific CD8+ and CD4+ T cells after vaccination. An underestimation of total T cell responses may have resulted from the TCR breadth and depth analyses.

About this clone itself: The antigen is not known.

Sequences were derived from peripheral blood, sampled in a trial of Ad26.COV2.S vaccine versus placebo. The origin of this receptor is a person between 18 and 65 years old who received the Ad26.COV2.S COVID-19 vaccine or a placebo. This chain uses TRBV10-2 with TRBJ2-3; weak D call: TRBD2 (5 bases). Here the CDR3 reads CARADEEEDTQYF. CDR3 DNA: TGCGCCAGGGCGGACGAGGAGGAGGATACGCAGTATTTT.